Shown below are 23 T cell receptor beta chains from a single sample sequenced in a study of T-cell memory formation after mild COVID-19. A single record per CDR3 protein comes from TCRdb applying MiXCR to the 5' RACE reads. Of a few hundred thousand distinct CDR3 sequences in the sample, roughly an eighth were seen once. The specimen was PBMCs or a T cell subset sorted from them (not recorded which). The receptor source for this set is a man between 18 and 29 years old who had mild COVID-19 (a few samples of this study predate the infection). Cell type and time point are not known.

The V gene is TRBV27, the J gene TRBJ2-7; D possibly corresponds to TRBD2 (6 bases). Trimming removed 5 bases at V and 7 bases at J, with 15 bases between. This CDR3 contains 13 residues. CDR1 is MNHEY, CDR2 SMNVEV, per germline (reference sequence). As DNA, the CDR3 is TGTGCCAGCAGTGTCAGTGGTGCGGGGGAGCAGTACTTC. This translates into CASSVSGAGEQYF.

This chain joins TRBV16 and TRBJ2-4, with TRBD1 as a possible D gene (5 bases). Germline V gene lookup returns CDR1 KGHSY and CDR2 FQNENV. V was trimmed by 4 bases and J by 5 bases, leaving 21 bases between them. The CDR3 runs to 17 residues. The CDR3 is CASSLWWGSANQNIQYF. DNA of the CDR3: TGTGCCAGCAGCCTCTGGTGGGGCTCCGCCAACCAAAACATTCAGTACTTC.

Here the CDR3 DNA reads TGTGCCAGCAGCTTTTCGGCTAGTAAAATCGGGGAGCTGTTTTTT. It is translated as CASSFSASKIGELFF. This rearrangement joins TRBV7-2 to TRBJ2-2; D gene unclear. The CDR3 is 15 residues long. Germline CDR1 is SGHTA and CDR2 is FQGNSA. The V and J ends lost 3 bases and 7 bases respectively, with 15 bases between them.

The CDR3 here is CATSAKTGITEAFF. The CDR3 region has the DNA TGTGCCACCAGCGCAAAAACAGGGATCACTGAAGCTTTCTTT. The rearrangement joins TRBV15 to TRBJ1-1, with D possibly matching TRBD1 (6 bases). Germline V gene sequence: CDR1 LNHNV, CDR2 YYDKDF (reference sequence). CDR3 length: 14 amino acids. Trimming removed 5 bases from V and 4 bases from J, with 14 bases in between.

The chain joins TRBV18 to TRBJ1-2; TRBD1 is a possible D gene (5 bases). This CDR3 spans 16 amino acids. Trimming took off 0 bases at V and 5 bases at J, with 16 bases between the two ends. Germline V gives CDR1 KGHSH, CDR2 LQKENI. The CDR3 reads CASSPPPGRFRYGYTF. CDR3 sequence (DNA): TGTGCCAGCTCACCACCTCCGGGGCGATTTCGGTATGGCTACACCTTC.

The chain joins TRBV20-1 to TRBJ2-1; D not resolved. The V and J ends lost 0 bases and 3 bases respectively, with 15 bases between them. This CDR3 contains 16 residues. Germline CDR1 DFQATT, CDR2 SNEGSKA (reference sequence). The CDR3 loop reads CSARDSRLVSYNEQFF. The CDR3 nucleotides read TGCAGTGCTAGAGATAGTAGGCTAGTAAGCTACAATGAGCAGTTCTTC.

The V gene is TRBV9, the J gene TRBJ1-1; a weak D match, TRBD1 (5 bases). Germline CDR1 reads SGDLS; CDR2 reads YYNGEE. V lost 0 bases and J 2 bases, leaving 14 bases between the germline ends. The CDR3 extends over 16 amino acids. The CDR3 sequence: CASSVEGRHPNTEAFF. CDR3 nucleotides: TGTGCCAGCAGCGTAGAGGGGCGCCATCCCAACACTGAAGCTTTCTTT.

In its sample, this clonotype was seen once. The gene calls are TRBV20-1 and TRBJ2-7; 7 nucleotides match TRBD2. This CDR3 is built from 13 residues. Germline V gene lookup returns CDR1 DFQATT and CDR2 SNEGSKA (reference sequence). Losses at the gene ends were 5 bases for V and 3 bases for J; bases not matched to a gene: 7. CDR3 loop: CSAGDAGDYEQYV. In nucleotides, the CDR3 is TGCAGTGCTGGCGACGCGGGAGACTACGAGCAGTACGTC.

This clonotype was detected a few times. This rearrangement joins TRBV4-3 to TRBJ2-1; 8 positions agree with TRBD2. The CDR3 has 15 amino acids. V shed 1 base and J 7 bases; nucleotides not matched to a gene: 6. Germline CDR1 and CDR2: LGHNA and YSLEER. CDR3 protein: CASSQGRGAWNEQFF. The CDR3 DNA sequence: TGCGCCAGCAGCCAAGGGCGGGGGGCATGGAATGAGCAGTTCTTC.

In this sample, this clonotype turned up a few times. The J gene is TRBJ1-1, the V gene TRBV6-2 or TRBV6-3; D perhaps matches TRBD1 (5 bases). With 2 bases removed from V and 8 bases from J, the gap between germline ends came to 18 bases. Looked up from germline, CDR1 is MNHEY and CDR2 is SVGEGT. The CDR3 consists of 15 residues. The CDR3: CASSYARGVRQEAFF. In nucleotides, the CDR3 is TGTGCCAGCAGTTACGCCCGGGGCGTCCGGCAGGAAGCTTTCTTT.

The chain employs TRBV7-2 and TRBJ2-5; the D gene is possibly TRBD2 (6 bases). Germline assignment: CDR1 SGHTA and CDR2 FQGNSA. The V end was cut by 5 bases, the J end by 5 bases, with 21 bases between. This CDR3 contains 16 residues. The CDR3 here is CASSKRQGGFWETQYF. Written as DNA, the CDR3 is TGTGCCAGCAGCAAGCGTCAGGGAGGTTTCTGGGAGACCCAGTACTTC.

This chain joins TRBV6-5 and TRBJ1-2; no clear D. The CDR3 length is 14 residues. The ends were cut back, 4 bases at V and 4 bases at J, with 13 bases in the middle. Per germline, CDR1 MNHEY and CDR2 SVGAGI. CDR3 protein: CASSWSPELYGYTF. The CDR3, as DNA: TGTGCCAGCAGTTGGTCTCCAGAACTCTATGGCTACACCTTC.

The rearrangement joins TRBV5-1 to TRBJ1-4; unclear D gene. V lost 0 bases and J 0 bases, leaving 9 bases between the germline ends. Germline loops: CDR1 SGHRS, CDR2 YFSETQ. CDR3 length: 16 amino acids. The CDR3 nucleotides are TGCGCCAGCAGCTTGGACACATCTGCAACTAATGAAAAACTGTTTTTT. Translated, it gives CASSLDTSATNEKLFF.

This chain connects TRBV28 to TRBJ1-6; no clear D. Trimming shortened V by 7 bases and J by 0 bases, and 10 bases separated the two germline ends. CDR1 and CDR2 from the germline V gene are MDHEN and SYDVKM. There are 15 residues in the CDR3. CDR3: CASMRRSSYNSPLHF. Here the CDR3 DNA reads TGTGCCAGCATGAGGCGCAGCTCCTATAATTCACCCCTCCACTTT.

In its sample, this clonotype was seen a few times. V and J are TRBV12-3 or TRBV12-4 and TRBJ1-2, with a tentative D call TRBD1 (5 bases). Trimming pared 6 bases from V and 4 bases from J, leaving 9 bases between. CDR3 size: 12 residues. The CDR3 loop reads CASRAGSYGYTF. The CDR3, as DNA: TGTGCCAGCAGAGCAGGGTCCTATGGCTACACCTTC.

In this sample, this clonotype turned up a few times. The CDR3 DNA follows: TGTGCCAGCAGCATCGGGGGGCCTAACTATGGCTACACCTTC. This translates into CASSIGGPNYGYTF. The chain uses TRBV7-2 and TRBJ1-2; D perhaps matches TRBD1 (6 bases). This CDR3 is built from 14 residues. Germline V lookup: CDR1 SGHTA, CDR2 FQGNSA. The V gene lost 5 bases and the J gene lost 0 bases, with 10 bases spanning the gap.

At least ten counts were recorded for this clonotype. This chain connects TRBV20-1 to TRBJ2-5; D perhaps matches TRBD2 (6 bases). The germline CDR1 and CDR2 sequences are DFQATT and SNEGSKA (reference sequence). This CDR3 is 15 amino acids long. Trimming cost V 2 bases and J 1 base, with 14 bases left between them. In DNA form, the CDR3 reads TGCAGTGCTAGAAAGGTGGGGGGACTCCAAGAGACCCAGTACTTC. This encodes CSARKVGGLQETQYF.

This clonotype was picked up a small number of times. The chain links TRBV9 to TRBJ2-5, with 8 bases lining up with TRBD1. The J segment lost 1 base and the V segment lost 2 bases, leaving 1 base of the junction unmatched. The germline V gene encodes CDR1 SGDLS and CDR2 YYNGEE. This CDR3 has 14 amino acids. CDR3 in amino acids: CASSVGTGQETQYF. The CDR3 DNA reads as TGTGCCAGCAGCGTTGGGACAGGCCAAGAGACCCAGTACTTC.

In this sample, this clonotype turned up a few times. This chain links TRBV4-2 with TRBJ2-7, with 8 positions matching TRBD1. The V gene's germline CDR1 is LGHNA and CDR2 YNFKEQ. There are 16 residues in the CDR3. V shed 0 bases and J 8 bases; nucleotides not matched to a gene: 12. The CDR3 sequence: CASSQDRDQGATQQYF. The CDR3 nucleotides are TGTGCCAGCAGCCAAGACCGGGACCAGGGGGCTACGCAGCAGTACTTC.

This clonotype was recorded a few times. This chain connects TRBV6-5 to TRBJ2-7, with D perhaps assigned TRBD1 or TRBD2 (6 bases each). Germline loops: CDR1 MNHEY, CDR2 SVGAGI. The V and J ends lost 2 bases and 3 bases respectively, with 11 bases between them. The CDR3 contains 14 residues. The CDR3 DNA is TGTGCCAGCAGTTACGGTCGGGGGCTCTACGAGCAGTACTTC. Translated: CASSYGRGLYEQYF.

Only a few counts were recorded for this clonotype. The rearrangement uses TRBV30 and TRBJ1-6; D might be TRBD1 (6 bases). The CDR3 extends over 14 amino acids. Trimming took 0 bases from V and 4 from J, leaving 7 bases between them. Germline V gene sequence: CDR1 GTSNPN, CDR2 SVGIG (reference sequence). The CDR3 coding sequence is TGTGCCTGGAGTGTAGGGGGATATAATTCACCCCTCCACTTT. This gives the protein CAWSVGGYNSPLHF. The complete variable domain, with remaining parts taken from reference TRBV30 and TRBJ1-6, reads SQTIHQWPATLVQPVGSPLSLECTVEGTSNPNLYWYRQAAGRGLQLLFYSVGIGQISSEVPQNLSASRPQDRQFILSSKKLLLSDSGFYLCAWSVGGYNSPLHFGNGTRLTVT.

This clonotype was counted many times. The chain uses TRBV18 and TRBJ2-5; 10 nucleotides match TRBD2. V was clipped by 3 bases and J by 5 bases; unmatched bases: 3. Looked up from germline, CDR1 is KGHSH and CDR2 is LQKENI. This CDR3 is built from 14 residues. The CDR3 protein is CASSPTSGRETQYF. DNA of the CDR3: TGTGCCAGCTCACCGACTAGCGGGCGGGAGACCCAGTACTTC.

The CDR3 reads CASSPTEGAPLHF. The CDR3 DNA sequence: TGTGCCAGCAGCCCCACGGAGGGGGCACCCCTCCACTTT. The rearrangement uses TRBV7-6 and TRBJ1-6; maybe TRBD1 (6 bases). Germline-derived CDR1 and CDR2 are SGHVS and FNYEAQ. Deletions cut 5 bases from V and 11 bases from J, with 13 bases between. The CDR3 is 13 residues long.